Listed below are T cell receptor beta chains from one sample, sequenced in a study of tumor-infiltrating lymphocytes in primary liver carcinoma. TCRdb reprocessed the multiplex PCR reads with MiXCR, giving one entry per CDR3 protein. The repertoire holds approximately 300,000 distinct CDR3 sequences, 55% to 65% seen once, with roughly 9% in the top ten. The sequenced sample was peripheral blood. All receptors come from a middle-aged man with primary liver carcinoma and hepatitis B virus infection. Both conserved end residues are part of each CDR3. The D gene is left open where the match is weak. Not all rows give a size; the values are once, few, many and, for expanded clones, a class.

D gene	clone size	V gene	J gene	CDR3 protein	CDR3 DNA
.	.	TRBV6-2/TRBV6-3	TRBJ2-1	CASTSSGQSSYNEQFF	TGTGCCAGCACCTCATCGGGCCAAAGCTCCTACAATGAGCAGTTCTTC
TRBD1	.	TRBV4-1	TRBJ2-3	CANSQRQGAGGTQYF	TGCGCCAACAGCCAACGACAGGGGGCTGGTGGTACGCAGTATTTT
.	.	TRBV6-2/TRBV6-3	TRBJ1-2	CASGQDGTNYGYTF	TGTGCCAGCGGTCAAGACGGGACTAACTATGGCTACACCTTC
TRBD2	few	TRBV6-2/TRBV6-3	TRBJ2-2	CASSQLVGSGPNTGELFF	TGTGCCAGCAGTCAGCTAGTAGGTAGCGGGCCGAACACCGGGGAGCTGTTTTTT
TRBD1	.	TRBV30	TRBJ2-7	CAWGSPDRDSYEQYF	TGTGCCTGGGGTTCCCCGGACAGGGACTCCTACGAGCAGTACTTC
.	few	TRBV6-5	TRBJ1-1	CASRPFTGPSTEAFF	TGTGCCAGCAGACCTTTTACAGGGCCTAGCACTGAAGCTTTCTTT
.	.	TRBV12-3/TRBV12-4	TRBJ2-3	CASSLSGHPTDTQFF	TGTGCCAGCAGTTTATCGGGACACCCCACAGATACGCAGTTTTTT
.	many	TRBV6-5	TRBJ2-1	CATVGANNEQFF	TGTGCCACCGTGGGGGCCAACAATGAGCAGTTCTTC
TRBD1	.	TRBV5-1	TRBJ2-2	CASSSGAGGATGELFF	TGCGCCAGCAGTTCAGGAGCAGGGGGTGCCACCGGGGAGCTGTTTTTT
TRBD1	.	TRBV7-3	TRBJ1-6	CASSLGGGGNSPLHF	TGTGCCAGCAGCTTAGGAGGGGGCGGTAATTCACCCCTCCACTTT
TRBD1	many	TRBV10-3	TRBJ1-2	CAISELLTGDSYTF	TGTGCCATCAGTGAGTTATTGACAGGGGATAGCTACACCTTC
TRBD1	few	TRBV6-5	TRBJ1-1	CASSSYRGRAFF	TGTGCCAGCAGTAGTTACAGGGGGCGAGCTTTCTTT
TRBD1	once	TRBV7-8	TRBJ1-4	CASSLDITGGLSTNEKLFF	TGTGCCAGTAGCTTAGACATTACAGGGGGCCTCTCAACTAATGAAAAACTGTTTTTT
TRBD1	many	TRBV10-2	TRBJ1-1	CASRGQHLDTEAFF	TGCGCCAGCAGGGGACAGCATTTGGACACTGAAGCTTTCTTT
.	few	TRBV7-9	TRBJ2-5	CASSPGVVGQETQYF	TGTGCCAGCAGCCCAGGGGTGGTGGGACAAGAGACCCAGTACTTC
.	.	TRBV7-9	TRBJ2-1	CASSPVRFGYNEQFF	TGTGCCAGCAGTCCTGTTAGATTCGGCTACAATGAGCAGTTCTTC
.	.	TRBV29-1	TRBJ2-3	CSVVPGDTSTDTQYF	TGCAGCGTTGTCCCGGGGGACACAAGCACAGATACGCAGTATTTT
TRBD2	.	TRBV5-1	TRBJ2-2	CASSPTSGSTPGELFF	TGCGCCAGCAGCCCAACTAGCGGGAGTACCCCCGGGGAGCTGTTTTTT
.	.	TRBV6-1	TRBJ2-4	CAISEDRSLAKNIQYF	TGTGCCATCAGTGAAGACAGGTCTTTAGCCAAAAACATTCAGTACTTC
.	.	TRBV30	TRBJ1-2	CACSPGATYNYGYTF	TGTGCCTGTAGTCCCGGGGCCACCTATAACTATGGCTACACCTTC
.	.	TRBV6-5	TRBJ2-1	CASRPTPRGPLVWFF	TGTGCCAGCAGGCCCACTCCTCGGGGACCCTTAGTCTGGTTCTTC
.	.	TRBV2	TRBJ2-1	CAISVEVGNEQFF	TGTGCCATCAGCGTAGAGGTAGGCAATGAGCAGTTCTTC
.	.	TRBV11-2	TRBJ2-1	CAGSLGRYYNERFF	TGTGCCGGCAGCTTAGGGCGCTACTACAATGAGCGGTTCTTC
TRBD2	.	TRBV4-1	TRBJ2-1	CASSPRGVAGGVHEQFF	TGCGCCAGCAGCCCCAGAGGGGTAGCGGGAGGCGTACATGAGCAGTTCTTC
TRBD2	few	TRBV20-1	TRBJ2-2	CSARTGLAGTGELFF	TGCAGTGCTAGAACCGGACTAGCGGGGACCGGGGAGCTGTTTTTT
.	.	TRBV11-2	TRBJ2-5	CASSLVAAETQYF	TGTGCCAGCAGCTTAGTGGCAGCAGAGACCCAGTACTTC
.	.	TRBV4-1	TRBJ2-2	CASSPERGFGGELFF	TGCGCCAGCAGCCCAGAGAGGGGATTTGGCGGGGAGCTGTTTTTT
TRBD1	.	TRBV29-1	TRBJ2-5	CGVEADRGHAETQYF	TGCGGCGTTGAAGCGGACAGGGGGCATGCAGAGACCCAGTACTTC
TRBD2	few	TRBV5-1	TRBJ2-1	CASSLRLAENNEQFF	TGCGCCAGCAGCCTAAGACTAGCGGAAAACAATGAGCAGTTCTTC
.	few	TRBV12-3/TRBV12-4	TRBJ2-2	CASSLTGTSTGELFF	TGTGCCAGCAGTTTAACGGGGACTTCCACCGGGGAGCTGTTTTTT
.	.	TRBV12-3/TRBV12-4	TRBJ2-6	CASSPRTANSGANALTF	TGTGCCAGCAGTCCAAGGACAGCTAACTCTGGGGCCAACGCCCTGACTTTC
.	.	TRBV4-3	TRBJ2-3	CASSQGGATDTQYF	TGCGCCAGCAGCCAGGGGGGTGCAACGGACACGCAGTATTTT
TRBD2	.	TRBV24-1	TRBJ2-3	CATSDWTSGGGDTQYF	TGTGCCACCAGTGATTGGACTAGCGGAGGGGGTGATACGCAGTATTTT
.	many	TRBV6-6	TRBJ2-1	CASSRGTVINEQFF	TGTGCCAGCAGTCGCGGGACAGTCATAAATGAGCAGTTCTTC
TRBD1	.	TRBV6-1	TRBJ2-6	CASRPLRGGFSEVNVMTF	TGTGCCAGCAGACCTCTTAGAGGGGGCTTCTCTGAGGTCAACGTCATGACTTTC
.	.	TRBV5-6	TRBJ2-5	CASNPSRETQYF	TGTGCCAGCAACCCGTCTCGAGAGACCCAGTACTTC
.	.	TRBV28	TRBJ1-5	CASSLGIGRTAYQPQHF	TGTGCCAGCAGTTTAGGCATTGGCAGGACCGCTTATCAGCCCCAGCATTTT
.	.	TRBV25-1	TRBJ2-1	CASSALEARDQFF	TGTGCCAGCAGTGCGTTAGAAGCGCGTGATCAGTTCTTC
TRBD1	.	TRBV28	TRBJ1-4	CATSEGAVNEKLFF	TGTGCCACCTCCGAGGGGGCGGTTAATGAAAAACTGTTTTTT
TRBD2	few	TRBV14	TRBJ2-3	CASSQDPTSGPTDTQYF	TGTGCCAGCAGCCAAGACCCAACTAGCGGTCCCACAGATACGCAGTATTTT
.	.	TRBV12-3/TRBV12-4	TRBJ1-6	CASSLGRGISPLHF	TGTGCCAGCAGTCTCGGACGGGGGATCTCACCCCTCCACTTT
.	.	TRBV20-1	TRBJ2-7	CSAINRGGEQYF	TGCAGTGCTATAAACAGGGGAGGGGAGCAGTACTTC
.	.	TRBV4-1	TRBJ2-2	CASNTVTGELFF	TGCGCCAGCAACACAGTCACCGGGGAGCTGTTTTTT
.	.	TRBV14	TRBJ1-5	CASSPTLDQPQHF	TGTGCCAGCAGCCCCACACTGGATCAGCCCCAGCATTTT
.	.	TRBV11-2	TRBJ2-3	CARSIGHQGGGTDTQYF	TGTGCCCGCAGCATTGGTCACCAGGGGGGGGGCACAGATACGCAGTATTTT
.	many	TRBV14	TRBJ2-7	CASSQQMGLPFGNEQYF	TGTGCCAGCAGCCAACAAATGGGACTTCCCTTTGGGAACGAGCAGTACTTC
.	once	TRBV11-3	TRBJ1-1	CASSLLKDIEAFF	TGTGCCAGCAGCTTACTGAAAGACATTGAAGCTTTCTTT
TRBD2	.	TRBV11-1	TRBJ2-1	CANRFLAGAYNEQFF	TGTGCCAACCGCTTCCTAGCGGGAGCGTACAATGAGCAGTTCTTC
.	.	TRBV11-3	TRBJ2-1	CVSSHRGTDNEQFF	TGTGTCAGCAGTCACCGGGGGACTGACAATGAGCAGTTCTTC
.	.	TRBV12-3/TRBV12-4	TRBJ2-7	CASSLRHGGEQYF	TGTGCCAGCAGTTTGAGACATGGCGGCGAGCAGTACTTC
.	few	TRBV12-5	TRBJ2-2	CASGYGNTGELFF	TGTGCTAGTGGTTACGGGAACACCGGGGAGCTGTTTTTT
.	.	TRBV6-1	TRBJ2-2	CASSPGGGTGGLFF	TGTGCTAGCAGCCCTGGGGGGGGCACCGGGGGGCTGTTTTTT
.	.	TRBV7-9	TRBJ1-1	CASSLYPPRGESNTEAFF	TGTGCCAGCAGCTTATATCCCCCTCGGGGGGAATCGAACACAGAAGCTTTCTTT
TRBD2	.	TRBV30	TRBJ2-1	CAWSVLAGIYNEQFF	TGTGCCTGGAGTGTACTAGCGGGGATTTACAATGAGCAGTTCTTC
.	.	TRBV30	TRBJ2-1	CAADGGFKGNEQFF	TGTGCCGCGGACGGTGGTTTTAAAGGGAATGAGCAGTTCTTC